Listed here is a single T cell receptor (beta chain). V gave up 1 base and J gave up 6 bases, with 10 bases separating them. The CDR3 contains 14 residues. CDR1 and CDR2 from the germline V gene are MDHEN and SYDVKM. The cohort comprised adults aged roughly 18 to 90 years residing in approximately 22 US areas. Cohorts were assigned according to the clinical history that participants reported. These data belong to a study of blood T cell repertoires in COVID-19. TCRdb keeps only in-frame clones here, not all; method: immunoSEQ multiplex PCR. The sample comprises 350,000 to 450,000 clones, about 88% of which are singletons, and about 1.5% rests with the top ten.

The receptor was derived from a woman aged 18-29 years who had been exposed to COVID-19. The V call is TRBV28, the J call TRBJ1-5; D is possibly TRBD1 (5 bases). Sequenced: PBMCs or T cells enriched from blood (not recorded which). Here the CDR3 DNA reads TGTGCCAGCAGTTTATTCAGGGATAGTCAGCCCCAGCATTTT. It is translated as CASSLFRDSQPQHF.